The clone carrying this T cell receptor beta chain turned up a few times. This sample was taken from a study of shared clonotypes between healthy human individuals. Libraries were prepared by immunoSEQ multiplex PCR; TCRdb keeps only in-frame clonotypes and omits some of them. The sample lists hundreds of thousands of clones, around 78% seen once, with 12% in the top ten. The sequence came from a woman aged 40 to 49 in good health. Some clones in this sample may be carry-over from other donors' samples. Sequencing input: PBMCs.

For the CDR3, the DNA is TGCGCCAGCAGCCAAGAAGGCAGTAACTCCTACGAGCAGTACTTC. Amino acid sequence: CASSQEGSNSYEQYF. The chain uses TRBV4-1 and TRBJ2-7, with D uncertain. This CDR3 is built from 15 residues. V was clipped by 0 bases and J by 0 bases, with 9 bases between them. Germline V gene data show CDR1 as MGHRA and CDR2 as YSYEKL.